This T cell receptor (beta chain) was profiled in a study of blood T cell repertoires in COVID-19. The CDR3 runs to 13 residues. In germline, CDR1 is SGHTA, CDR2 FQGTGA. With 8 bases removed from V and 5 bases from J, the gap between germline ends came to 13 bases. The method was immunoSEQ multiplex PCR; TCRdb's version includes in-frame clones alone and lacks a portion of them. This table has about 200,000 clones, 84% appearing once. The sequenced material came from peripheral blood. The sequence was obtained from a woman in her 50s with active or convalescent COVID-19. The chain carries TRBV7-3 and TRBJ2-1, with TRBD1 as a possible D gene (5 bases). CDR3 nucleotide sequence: TGTGCCAGCTCCCCGAGCAGGGACAATGAGCAGTTCTTC. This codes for CASSPSRDNEQFF.